Below, 5 T cell receptor beta chains from the same sample are listed, as sequenced in a study of radiotherapy plus CTLA-4 blockade in lung cancer. Data came from immunoSEQ multiplex PCR; TCRdb stores just in-frame clones and leaves some out. The sample consists of more than 25,000 clones, over 60% of them appearing once. Material: peripheral blood, obtained from a patient treated with radiotherapy plus ipilimumab. All receptors come from a human donor with non-small cell lung cancer that progressed on radiotherapy plus ipilimumab.

The V call is TRBV27, the J call TRBJ2-3; TRBD2 matches at 12 bases. There are 15 residues in the CDR3. The junction had 3 bases not matched to a gene; V was cut back by 5 bases and J by 3 bases. Germline V lookup: CDR1 MNHEY, CDR2 SMNVEV (reference sequence). The CDR3 spells CASSPGTSGTDTQYF. In nucleotides, the CDR3 is TGTGCCAGCAGTCCCGGGACTAGCGGGACAGATACGCAGTATTTT.

The rearrangement uses TRBV9 and TRBJ2-2; 7 positions match TRBD2. The J segment lost 3 bases and the V segment lost 4 bases, leaving 9 bases of the junction unmatched. Germline CDR1 and CDR2: SGDLS and YYNGEE. The CDR3 has 16 residues. The CDR3 region has the DNA TGTGCCAGCAGCTCCCGACTAGCCAAGGACACCGGGGAGCTGTTTTTT. Encoded protein: CASSSRLAKDTGELFF.

Within the sample, this clone is large. J is TRBJ2-7 and V is TRBV28; D might be TRBD2 (5 bases). The CDR3 is 15 residues long. With 2 bases removed from V and 7 bases from J, the gap between germline ends came to 18 bases. Germline V lookup: CDR1 MDHEN, CDR2 SYDVKM. CDR3 protein: CASSLTLQEREEQYF. The DNA of the CDR3 is TGTGCCAGCAGTTTAACCCTGCAGGAAAGGGAGGAGCAGTACTTC.

J is TRBJ2-3 and V is TRBV13, with D perhaps TRBD2 (7 bases). The CDR3 loop spans 14 amino acids. Trimming took 8 bases from V and 7 from J, leaving 19 bases between them. Germline V gene sequence: CDR1 PRHDT, CDR2 FYEKMQ (reference sequence). The CDR3 protein is CASGRGQGQNTQYF. CDR3 DNA: TGTGCCAGCGGGCGGGGGCAGGGTCAAAATACGCAGTATTTT. Using reference TRBV13 and TRBJ2-3 for the parts outside the CDR3, the full variable domain is AAGVIQSPRHLIKEKRETATLKCYPIPRHDTVYWYQQGPGQDPQFLISFYEKMQSDKGSIPDRFSAQQFSDYHSELNMSSLELGDSALYFCASGRGQGQNTQYFGPGTRLTVL.

The gene calls are TRBV28 and TRBJ2-1; tentative D call: TRBD1 (6 bases). Per the germline V gene, CDR1 is MDHEN and CDR2 is SYDVKM. The germline V and J ends were trimmed by 3 bases and 0 bases, with 6 bases remaining between them. The CDR3 is made up of 14 amino acids. CDR3 protein: CASSLGASYNEQFF. The CDR3 DNA reads TGTGCCAGCAGTTTGGGGGCCTCCTACAATGAGCAGTTCTTC. Full variable domain (rest looked up from reference TRBV28 and TRBJ2-1): DVKVTQSSRYLVKRTGEKVFLECVQDMDHENMFWYRQDPGLGLRLIYFSYDVKMKEKGDIPEGYSVSREKKERFSLILESASTNQTSMYLCASSLGASYNEQFFGPGTRLTVL.